This TCR beta chain was retrieved from a study of blood T cell repertoires in COVID-19. Study overall: Sites in the United States, Italy and Spain provided acute and convalescent COVID-19 samples. T cells, B-cell-depleted T cells, or PBMCs supplied cDNA or gDNA.

Authors' processing steps: By means of reference gene primer amplification, nucleated cell counts were estimated. Assay used: immunoSEQ multiplex PCR; TCRdb lists only in-frame clones, some missing. That table gives V, J and clone size, and the DNA gave D and trimming. The sample carries roughly 97,000 clones, approximately 91% recorded once. This clone was seen only once. J gave up 5 bases and V 5 bases, and 3 bases lay outside the gene matches. The length of the CDR3 is 12 residues. Germline V CDR1 and CDR2: GTSNPN, SVGIG (reference sequence). The receptor was derived from a human donor in a cohort sampled during active COVID-19. Sample: peripheral blood. The V call is TRBV30, the J call TRBJ2-1; 7 bases line up with TRBD1. The CDR3 DNA follows: TGTGCCTGGGCCGGGACAGACAATGAGCAGTTCTTC. Translating gives CAWAGTDNEQFF.